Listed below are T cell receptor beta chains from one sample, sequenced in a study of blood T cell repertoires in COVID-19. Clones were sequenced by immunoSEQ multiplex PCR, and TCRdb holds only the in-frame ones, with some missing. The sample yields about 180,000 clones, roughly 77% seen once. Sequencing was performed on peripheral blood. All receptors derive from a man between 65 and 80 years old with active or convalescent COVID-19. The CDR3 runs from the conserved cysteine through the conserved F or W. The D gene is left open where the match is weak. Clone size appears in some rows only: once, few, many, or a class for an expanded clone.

CASGLEHSGANVLTF | TGTGCTAGTGGTTTGGAACACTCTGGGGCCAACGTCCTGACTTTC | TRBJ2-6 | - | TRBV12-5 | -
CASSLFSPTNEKLFF | TGTGCCAGCAGCTTATTTTCTCCAACTAATGAAAAACTGTTTTTT | TRBJ1-4 | - | TRBV13 | -
CASSDPGTGTDTQYF | TGTGCCAGCAGTGACCCCGGGACAGGCACAGATACGCAGTATTTT | TRBJ2-3 | TRBD1 | TRBV6-4 | -
CSVDDTTGEQYF | TGCAGCGTTGACGACACCACGGGGGAGCAGTACTTC | TRBJ2-7 | - | TRBV29-1 | -
CATSDGRLGNTGTGELFF | TGTGCCACCAGTGACGGCCGGTTAGGGAACACGGGGACCGGGGAGCTGTTTTTT | TRBJ2-2 | - | TRBV24-1 | -
CATSRALREQYF | TGTGCCACCAGCAGAGCTCTCAGGGAGCAGTACTTC | TRBJ2-7 | - | TRBV15 | -
CASSLGWDRVSGANVLTF | TGCGCCAGCAGCTTGGGTTGGGACAGAGTATCTGGGGCCAACGTCCTGACTTTC | TRBJ2-6 | TRBD1 | TRBV5-1 | -
CASSRHYSNQPQHF | TGTGCCAGCAGCCGACATTATAGCAATCAGCCCCAGCATTTT | TRBJ1-5 | - | TRBV6-5 | -
CASSENRGHNQPQHF | TGTGCCAGCAGTGAAAACAGGGGGCACAATCAGCCCCAGCATTTT | TRBJ1-5 | TRBD1 | TRBV25-1 | -
CASSDLGQGGSPLHF | TGTGCCAGCAGTGACTTGGGACAGGGGGGTTCACCCCTCCACTTT | TRBJ1-6 | TRBD1 | TRBV2 | -
CASSLGPGGYDGYTF | TGCGCCAGCAGCTTGGGTCCAGGGGGCTATGATGGCTACACCTTC | TRBJ1-2 | TRBD1 | TRBV5-1 | -
CASSPGQPRQETQYF | TGTGCCAGCTCACCTGGACAGCCCAGACAAGAGACCCAGTACTTC | TRBJ2-5 | - | TRBV18 | -
CASSVYLGTSYEQYF | TGCGCCAGCAGTGTTTATTTAGGGACATCCTACGAGCAGTACTTC | TRBJ2-7 | - | TRBV10-2 | -
CASSPGTEFTEAFF | TGCGCCAGCAGTCCCGGGACAGAGTTCACTGAAGCTTTCTTT | TRBJ1-1 | TRBD1 | TRBV5-1 | -
CAISESTPGGGYGYTF | TGTGCCATCAGTGAGTCGACTCCTGGGGGAGGCTATGGCTACACCTTC | TRBJ1-2 | - | TRBV10-3 | -
CASRPTGYNEQFF | TGTGCCAGCAGGCCGACTGGATACAATGAGCAGTTCTTC | TRBJ2-1 | - | TRBV2 | once
CASSQPTGQGPRTF | TGCGCCAGCAGCCAACCCACTGGACAGGGGCCGCGCACCTTC | TRBJ1-2 | TRBD1 | TRBV4-1 | few
CASSIDRWREKLFF | TGTGCCAGTAGTATAGATCGTTGGAGGGAAAAACTGTTTTTT | TRBJ1-4 | - | TRBV19 | -
CASSRGVGQPQHF | TGTGCCAGTTCCAGGGGGGTGGGTCAGCCCCAGCATTTT | TRBJ1-5 | TRBD1 | TRBV19 | -
CASSLEGNGMYEQYF | TGTGCCAGCAGCCTGGAGGGGAATGGGATGTACGAGCAGTACTTC | TRBJ2-7 | - | TRBV5-5 | -
CATRDRTGRDGYTF | TGTGCCACCCGGGACCGGACAGGGAGAGATGGCTACACCTTC | TRBJ1-2 | TRBD1 | TRBV7-2 | -
CASSYQGGLDGYTF | TGTGCCAGCAGCTATCAGGGAGGTCTCGATGGCTACACCTTC | TRBJ1-2 | - | TRBV3-1/TRBV3-2 | -
CASSSGSAGDTQYF | TGTGCCAGCAGCTCGGGCTCGGCGGGCGATACGCAGTATTTT | TRBJ2-3 | - | TRBV5-6 | -
CASSYRQENEKLFF | TGTGCCAGCAGTTACAGGCAGGAAAATGAAAAACTGTTTTTT | TRBJ1-4 | - | TRBV6-5 | once
CASNLQGAGANVLTF | TGTGCCAGCAACCTACAGGGGGCAGGGGCCAACGTCCTGACTTTC | TRBJ2-6 | TRBD1 | TRBV5-6 | -
CASLRAFF | TGTGCCAGTCTTAGAGCTTTCTTT | TRBJ1-1 | - | TRBV27 | -